Listed below are T cell receptor beta chains from one sample, sequenced in a study of radiation and T cells in renal cell carcinoma. Sequenced by immunoSEQ multiplex PCR; TCRdb stores in-frame clones only, minus some. The table lists about 130,000 clones, over 75% of them singletons. This sample comprised blood, obtained from a patient whose treatment included radiotherapy and nephrectomy. The receptors were gathered from a woman aged 60 to 75 with renal cell carcinoma. Both conserved end residues are part of each CDR3. The D gene is left open where the match is weak. The listing skips clone size in some rows; elsewhere it reads once, few, many or a size class.

V	D	J	size	DNA	CDR3
TRBV5-6	-	TRBJ1-1	-	TGTGCCAGCAGCTACCGCCAGTACCATGAAGCTTTCTTT	CASSYRQYHEAFF
TRBV6-6	-	TRBJ1-2	-	TGTGCCAGCAGGCTGGGGGGGGCGTCTGGCTACACCTTC	CASRLGGASGYTF
TRBV7-9	-	TRBJ2-1	-	TGTGCCAGCAGCTTAGAGGGTTACAGCAATGAGCAGTTCTTC	CASSLEGYSNEQFF
TRBV6-5	TRBD1	TRBJ1-1	-	TGTGCCAGCAGTTACTCCACAGGGGGCACTGAAGCTTTCTTT	CASSYSTGGTEAFF
TRBV7-2	-	TRBJ1-1	few	TGTGCCAGCAGCTTGTCAGGGATGAACACTGAAGCTTTCTTT	CASSLSGMNTEAFF
TRBV7-9	-	TRBJ1-2	-	TGTGCCAGCAGCCTGGACGGGTATGGCTACACCTTC	CASSLDGYGYTF
TRBV4-3	TRBD1	TRBJ2-7	-	TGCGCCAGCAGCCACGATCAGGGACAGACGGGTGGCGAGCAGTACTTC	CASSHDQGQTGGEQYF
TRBV30	-	TRBJ1-1	few	TGTGCCTACGAGAGGAACACTGAAGCTTTCTTT	CAYERNTEAFF
TRBV19	-	TRBJ1-2	-	TGTGCCAGTAGTATATCAGGCGGTATGGGCTACACCTTC	CASSISGGMGYTF
TRBV2	-	TRBJ1-2	-	TGTGCCAGCAATAACAGGGATCGCTACACCTTC	CASNNRDRYTF
TRBV12-2	-	TRBJ2-7	-	TGTGCAAGTCGCGCCAGGACAGGGAATCCCTCCTACGAGCAGTACTTC	CASRARTGNPSYEQYF
TRBV19	-	TRBJ2-5	-	TGTGCCAGCAGAAGTGGGTACCAAGAGACCCAGTACTTC	CASRSGYQETQYF
TRBV5-1	-	TRBJ2-5	once	TGCGCCAGCAGACCCGAGGTCGGGGGGCCGGAGACCCAGTACTTC	CASRPEVGGPETQYF
TRBV19	-	TRBJ2-1	-	TGTGCCAGTAGACTGGGCAGCCTGTATGAGCAGTTCTTC	CASRLGSLYEQFF
TRBV29-1	TRBD2	TRBJ2-1	-	TGCAGCGTTTTAGATAGGGTAGCGGGAGGTAATGAGCAGTTCTTC	CSVLDRVAGGNEQFF
TRBV9	TRBD2	TRBJ2-5	-	TGTGCCAGCAGCGGAGGGAGGGTGGCAGAGACCCAGTACTTC	CASSGGRVAETQYF
TRBV2	TRBD1	TRBJ1-2	-	TGTGCCAGCAGCCTTATGACAGGGCATCGAGGCTACACCTTC	CASSLMTGHRGYTF
TRBV14	TRBD2	TRBJ2-1	-	TGTGCCAGCAGCTTGACCGGGACTAGCGGGTTTATATCCTACAATGAGCAGTTCTTC	CASSLTGTSGFISYNEQFF
TRBV5-5	-	TRBJ2-3	-	TGTGCCAGCAGCTTGGTGGCTAGCGAGACAGATACGCAGTATTTT	CASSLVASETDTQYF
TRBV6-5	TRBD1	TRBJ1-2	once	TGTGCCAGCAGTCAAGAGACAGGGAACTATGGCTACACCTTC	CASSQETGNYGYTF
TRBV6-5	-	TRBJ1-6	-	TGTGCCAGCAGTAGGGCCTCGGACGGGAATTCACCCCTCCACTTT	CASSRASDGNSPLHF
TRBV6-5	-	TRBJ1-5	many	TGTGCCAGCAGCTCGACCTCGCAACAGCCCCAGCATTTT	CASSSTSQQPQHF
TRBV19	-	TRBJ2-7	-	TGTGCCAGTAGTATAGTAATCACCTCTTACGAGCAGTACTTC	CASSIVITSYEQYF
TRBV29-1	TRBD2	TRBJ2-7	-	TGCAGCGCACGGGGAGGGTTGGCCCTCGAGCAGTACTTC	CSARGGLALEQYF
TRBV5-4	-	TRBJ2-1	-	TGTGCCAGCAGCTTTGGGGTTGGCAGCCTCAATGAGCAGTTCTTC	CASSFGVGSLNEQFF
TRBV5-6	-	TRBJ2-5	-	TGTGCCAGCAGCGACGACACAACAGTGGGACAAGAGACCCAGTACTTC	CASSDDTTVGQETQYF
TRBV9	-	TRBJ2-7	-	TGTGCCAGCAGCCACTGGGGGACCTACGAGCAGTACTTC	CASSHWGTYEQYF
TRBV19	-	TRBJ2-2	-	TGTGCCAGTACCGCCGGGAGCATTAACACCGGGGAGCTGTTTTTT	CASTAGSINTGELFF
TRBV6-5	-	TRBJ1-1	-	TGTGCCAGCAGTTACTCGATTGAGGAAGAAGCTTTCTTT	CASSYSIEEEAFF
TRBV7-9	-	TRBJ2-7	-	TGTGCCAGCAGCTTATTAGGGCCGCAGTACTTC	CASSLLGPQYF
TRBV7-3	-	TRBJ1-4	-	TGTGCCAGCAGCTTAACCGTAGGGGCGGGTGAAAAACTGTTTTTT	CASSLTVGAGEKLFF
TRBV6-1	TRBD1	TRBJ1-3	-	TGTGCCAGCAGTCAGGACAGGGGCCCTGGAAACACCATATATTTT	CASSQDRGPGNTIYF
TRBV6-5	-	TRBJ1-1	few	TGTGCCAGCAGTTCGCGGATCATGAACACTGAAGCTTTCTTT	CASSSRIMNTEAFF
TRBV5-1	-	TRBJ2-5	-	TGCGCCAGCAGCTTCCAAGAGACCCAGTACTTC	CASSFQETQYF
TRBV19	TRBD1	TRBJ1-4	-	TGTGCCAGTAGTACCGACAGGGATAATGAAAAACTGTTTTTT	CASSTDRDNEKLFF
TRBV14	-	TRBJ2-2	-	TGTGCCAGCAGCCAGGCGGGGGCCACCGGGGAGCTGTTTTTT	CASSQAGATGELFF
TRBV19	-	TRBJ1-4	few	TGTGCCAGTAGTCTGGGCATCCCGGATGAACTGTTTTTT	CASSLGIPDELFF
TRBV18	TRBD1	TRBJ1-1	-	TGTGCCAGCTCACCACTTGGGACAGCGAACACTGAAGCTTTCTTT	CASSPLGTANTEAFF
TRBV7-9	TRBD2	TRBJ2-3	-	TGTGCCAGCAGCTTAGCGAGGGGACTAGCAGCAGATACGCAGTATTTT	CASSLARGLAADTQYF
TRBV6-4	TRBD2	TRBJ2-1	-	TGTGCCAGCAGTGACTCGACTAGCGGGGACTACAATGAGCAGTTCTTC	CASSDSTSGDYNEQFF
TRBV28	TRBD1	TRBJ1-2	-	TGTGCCAGCAGTCCAGGGACAGGGGGCGATCCTTCCTATGGCTACACCTTC	CASSPGTGGDPSYGYTF
TRBV5-1	-	TRBJ1-1	-	TGCGCCAGCAGCTTGGGGGGGAACACTGAAGCTTTCTTT	CASSLGGNTEAFF
TRBV6-5	TRBD1	TRBJ2-2	-	TGTGCCGGATACTCAGGGGGCGCGAACACCGGGGAGCTGTTTTTT	CAGYSGGANTGELFF
TRBV6-1	-	TRBJ1-5	-	TGTGCCAGCAGTGCTGGAATCAGCAATCAGCCCCAGCATTTT	CASSAGISNQPQHF
TRBV19	-	TRBJ1-1	few	TGTGCCAGTAGTATAGAGCTGCTGGGTCGCACTGAAGCTTTCTTT	CASSIELLGRTEAFF
TRBV2	TRBD1	TRBJ1-2	-	TGTGCCACCGCGGAGACCTCCGGGACAGCCTATGGCTACACCTTC	CATAETSGTAYGYTF
TRBV2	-	TRBJ1-2	-	TGTGCCAGCAGTGAAGGTCTGGACAGACCCTATGGCTACACCTTC	CASSEGLDRPYGYTF
TRBV15	-	TRBJ2-3	-	TGTGCCACCGGGGGTGAGTCGGACACAGATACGCAGTATTTT	CATGGESDTDTQYF
TRBV6-6	-	TRBJ1-1	-	TGTGCCAGCACCTCCGCCGGCGCGGAAACTGAAGCTTTCTTT	CASTSAGAETEAFF
TRBV28	TRBD1	TRBJ2-7	-	TGTGCCAGCAAAACAGGGGGCTTGGACGAGCAGTACTTC	CASKTGGLDEQYF
TRBV7-9	-	TRBJ2-1	-	TGTGCCAGCAGCGAATCCCCCGGGAATGAGCAGTTCTTC	CASSESPGNEQFF
TRBV19	TRBD2	TRBJ2-2	-	TGTGCCACCCGTGATCCGAGGGGACTAGCGGGGGGGCAAATTACCGGGGAGCTGTTTTTT	CATRDPRGLAGGQITGELFF
TRBV6-4	-	TRBJ2-7	-	TGTGCCAGCAGTGACTCGGTCATGGGGGGGCGTCTGTACTTC	CASSDSVMGGRLYF
TRBV27	-	TRBJ2-1	-	TGTGCCAGCAATGTGCCCTCCTACAATGAGCAGTTCTTC	CASNVPSYNEQFF
TRBV6-4	-	TRBJ2-2	-	TGTGCCAGCAGTGACGCCTCCGGGGAGCTGTTTTTT	CASSDASGELFF
TRBV30	-	TRBJ1-3	-	TGTGCCTGGGGAGTCTCTGGAAACACCATATATTTT	CAWGVSGNTIYF